This TCR beta chain is drawn from a study of CD4 and CD8 cells across lung adenocarcinoma regions (dated by TCRdb to the late 2010s). General notes on the study: The study compared tumor centers with tumor margins to examine intratumor heterogeneity of the T cell receptor repertoire.

Patients with localized lung adenocarcinoma, a subtype of non-small cell lung cancer, were used as donors. The samples were taken from the centers of localized lung adenocarcinomas. For TCR repertoire analysis, CD8+ T cells taken from tumor tissue were profiled apart from CD4+ T cells. Library method: PCR. The instrument was a HiSeq X Ten. Through fastp at Q25 and MiXCR, TCRdb rebuilt clones from the public reads, retaining in-frame beta chains. Every entry covers one CDR3 protein and lists the most common genes and DNA from its rows. The sample table shows under 15,000 distinct CDR3 sequences, and roughly 51% are seen once. The ten largest make up roughly 33% of the sample. The CDR3 runs 14 amino acids, cysteine and phenylalanine included. Only CDR3 DNA is held: 42 bases, read in frame from base 1. The CDR1 and CDR2 encoded by the germline V gene are MNHNS and SASEGT. Compared with germline, V lacks 5 bases and J lacks 8 bases; bases without a gene match: 10.

This clonotype was observed many times. Its antigen remains undetermined. Base qualities are not recorded, but no much larger clone differs from it by a single base. Sequenced material: CD8+ T cells from the center of a lung tumor. The sample's cell subset or site label is to be understood as: tumor center region. This clonotype was sampled from a female donor with lung adenocarcinoma. The CD4 and CD8 labels of this study may be unreliable. In this chain, TRBV6-1 is recombined with TRBJ1-2; 8 central bases correspond to TRBD1. The sequenced DNA: TGTGCCAGCAGTAGGGAGACAGGGGCGGTGGGCTACACCTTC. Its translation reads: CASSRETGAVGYTF.